This T cell receptor beta chain was found in a study of blood T cell repertoires in COVID-19. The repertoire was sequenced with immunoSEQ multiplex PCR; TCRdb's copy has only in-frame clones and lacks some. The table lists tens of thousands of clones, 82% of them singletons. The clonotype comes from an older woman with acute or convalescent COVID-19. Sequencing was performed on peripheral blood.

Here the CDR3 reads CASSLTGERGGYTF. Written as DNA, the CDR3 is TGTGCCAGCAGCTTGACAGGGGAGAGGGGGGGCTACACCTTC. This chain connects TRBV5-4 to TRBJ1-2; TRBD1 matches 7 bases. There are 14 residues in the CDR3. With V trimmed by 1 base and J by 8 bases, 8 bases remained unmatched. Germline CDR1 SGHNT, CDR2 YYREEE (reference sequence). The full variable domain, completed using reference TRBV5-4 and TRBJ1-2, is ETGVTQSPTHLIKTRGQQVTLRCSSQSGHNTVSWYQQALGQGPQFIFQYYREEENGRGNFPPRFSGLQFPNYSSELNVNALELDDSALYLCASSLTGERGGYTFGSGTRLTVV.